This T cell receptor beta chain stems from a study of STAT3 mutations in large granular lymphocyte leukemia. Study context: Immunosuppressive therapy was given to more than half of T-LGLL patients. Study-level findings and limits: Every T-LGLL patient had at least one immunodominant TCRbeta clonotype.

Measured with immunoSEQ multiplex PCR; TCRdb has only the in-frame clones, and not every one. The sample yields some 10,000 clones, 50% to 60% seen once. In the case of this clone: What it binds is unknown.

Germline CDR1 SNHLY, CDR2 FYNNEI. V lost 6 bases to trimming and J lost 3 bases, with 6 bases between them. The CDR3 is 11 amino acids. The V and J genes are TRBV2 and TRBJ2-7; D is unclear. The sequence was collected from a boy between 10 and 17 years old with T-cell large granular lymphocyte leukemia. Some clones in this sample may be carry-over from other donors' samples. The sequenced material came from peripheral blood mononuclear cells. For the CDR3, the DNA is TGTGCCAGCAGATCCCACTACGAGCAGTACTTC. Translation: CASRSHYEQYF.